These 28 T cell receptor beta chains came from one sample sequenced in a study of shared clonotypes between healthy human individuals. The protocol was immunoSEQ multiplex PCR, while the TCRdb copy is restricted to in-frame clones and leaves out a portion. The sample has some 790,000 clones, roughly two thirds seen once. Sequencing was performed on memory CD4+ T cells sorted from blood. Subset specified: CD45RA-negative fraction. These receptors were obtained from a woman aged 30 to 39 in good health.

This clone was seen more than once but under ten times. This chain uses TRBV2 with TRBJ2-3, with a possible D match to TRBD2 (5 bases). The V and J ends lost 4 bases and 0 bases respectively, with 14 bases between them. This CDR3 has 16 residues. CDR1 and CDR2 from the germline V gene are SNHLY and FYNNEI. The CDR3 spells CASSGGFQRSTDTQYF. In DNA, the CDR3 is TGTGCCAGCAGTGGTGGGTTCCAGCGGAGCACAGATACGCAGTATTTT. Filled out from reference TRBV2 and TRBJ2-3, the complete variable domain reads EPEVTQTPSHQVTQMGQEVILRCVPISNHLYFYWYRQILGQKVEFLVSFYNNEISEKSEIFDDQFSVERPDGSNFTLKIRSTKLEDSAMYFCASSGGFQRSTDTQYFGPGTRLTVL.

This sequence joins TRBV19 and TRBJ1-1; D is perhaps TRBD1 (6 bases). Per the germline V gene, CDR1 is LNHDA and CDR2 is SQIVND (reference sequence). V lost 6 bases to trimming and J lost 0 bases, with 14 bases between them. CDR3 size: 15 residues. The CDR3 DNA is TGTGCCAGTAGGATAACAGGGCCCATGAACACTGAAGCTTTCTTT. This codes for CASRITGPMNTEAFF.

CDR3 coding DNA: TGTGCCAGTAGTATAGATCGTAGAGGGAGTGAGCAGTTCTTC. Encoded protein: CASSIDRRGSEQFF. V and J are TRBV19 and TRBJ2-1; D possibly corresponds to TRBD2 (5 bases). Germline V gene sequence: CDR1 LNHDA, CDR2 SQIVND (reference sequence). This CDR3 is built from 14 residues. Trimming removed 0 bases at V and 9 bases at J, with 12 bases between.

V gene TRBV25-1 combines with J gene TRBJ1-1; 8 bases fit TRBD1. The CDR3 is 16 amino acids. The junction had 6 bases not matched to a gene; V was cut back by 0 bases and J by 3 bases. Per the germline V gene, CDR1 is MGHDK and CDR2 is SYGVNS. CDR3 DNA sequence: TGTGCCAGCAGTGAATATTCGCCAGGGGGCCACACTGAAGCTTTCTTT. Translated, it gives CASSEYSPGGHTEAFF.

As concerns this clone: The same CDR3 is also encoded by other DNA sequences in this sample. The chain is built from TRBV18 and TRBJ2-6, with D unresolved. Per the germline V gene, CDR1 is KGHSH and CDR2 is LQKENI. V was shortened by 6 bases and J by 0 bases, with 9 bases between the two germline ends. This CDR3 is 15 amino acids long. CDR3 loop: CASSPEVSGANVLTF. CDR3 nucleotide sequence: TGTGCCAGCTCCCCAGAGGTCTCTGGGGCCAACGTCCTGACTTTC. Using reference TRBV18 and TRBJ2-6 for the parts outside the CDR3, the full variable domain is NAGVMQNPRHLVRRRGQEARLRCSPMKGHSHVYWYRQLPEEGLKFMVYLQKENIIDESGMPKERFSAEFPKEGPSILRIQQVVRGDSAAYFCASSPEVSGANVLTFGAGSRLTVL.

There are a few counts of this clone. The chain joins TRBV18 to TRBJ2-3; D is tentatively TRBD1 or TRBD2 (5 bases each). The CDR3 has 16 residues. CDR1 is KGHSH and CDR2 is LQKENI in the germline V gene. Trimming took 3 bases from V and 5 from J, leaving 18 bases between them. This CDR3 reads CASSPLQVNEGDTQYF. The CDR3, as DNA: TGTGCCAGCTCACCGTTACAGGTCAACGAGGGAGATACGCAGTATTTT.

The rearrangement joins TRBV6-1 to TRBJ2-1; no clear D gene. CDR3 length: 14 amino acids. V lost 4 bases and J 10 bases, leaving 17 bases between the germline ends. Germline CDR1 reads MNHNS; CDR2 reads SASEGT. CDR3: CASSVQSTIKEQFF. The CDR3, as DNA: TGTGCCAGCAGTGTACAGTCCACGATAAAGGAGCAGTTCTTC.

The CDR3 here is CASRPTLAESSYNEQFF. In DNA, the CDR3 is TGTGCCAGCAGACCAACACTAGCGGAAAGCTCCTACAATGAGCAGTTCTTC. The chain has TRBV27 and TRBJ2-1; 8 nucleotides line up with TRBD2. Germline loops: CDR1 MNHEY, CDR2 SMNVEV (reference sequence). J was trimmed by 0 bases and V by 6 bases; bases with no gene match: 10. CDR3 length: 17 residues.

V gene TRBV5-1 combines with J gene TRBJ1-1; D is unclear. CDR1 and CDR2 from the germline V gene are SGHRS and YFSETQ. V was trimmed by 1 base and J by 0 bases, leaving 4 bases between them. This CDR3 spans 13 amino acids. The CDR3 region is CASSLIMNTEAFF. The CDR3 region has the DNA TGCGCCAGCAGCTTGATCATGAACACTGAAGCTTTCTTT. Full variable domain (remainder filled in from reference TRBV5-1 and TRBJ1-1): KAGVTQTPRYLIKTRGQQVTLSCSPISGHRSVSWYQQTPGQGLQFLFEYFSETQRNKGNFPGRFSGRQFSNSRSEMNVSTLELGDSALYLCASSLIMNTEAFFGQGTRLTVV.

This clone was found once. Sequence at one end of the junction differs from germline and may be a read error. The chain employs TRBV7-9 and TRBJ1-4, with TRBD1 as a possible D gene (5 bases). There are 13 residues in the CDR3. Germline loops: CDR1 SEHNR, CDR2 FQNEAQ (reference sequence). The CDR3 loop reads CASSFDFGAPYSF. The CDR3 nucleotides read TGTGCCAGCAGCTTTGACTTCGGGGCCCCCTATTCGTTT. Filled out from reference TRBV7-9 and TRBJ1-4, the complete variable domain reads DTGVSQNPRHKITKRGQNVTFRCDPISEHNRLYWYRQTLGQGPEFLTYFQNEAQLEKSRLLSDRFSAERPKGSFSTLEIQRTEQGDSAMYLCASSFDFGAPYSFGSGTQLSVL.

The V gene is TRBV19, the J gene TRBJ1-5, with TRBD1 matching over 10 bases. CDR3 length: 16 amino acids. CDR1 and CDR2 from the germline V gene are LNHDA and SQIVND (reference sequence). The junction had 9 bases not matched to a gene; V was cut back by 5 bases and J by 5 bases. The CDR3 coding sequence is TGTGCCAGTAGTGCCCCGGGACAGGGGAAGGATCAGCCCCAGCATTTT. This codes for CASSAPGQGKDQPQHF.

The chain links TRBV28 to TRBJ2-5, with 10 positions matching TRBD1. The J segment lost 5 bases and the V segment lost 5 bases, leaving 5 bases of the junction unmatched. Germline CDR1 is MDHEN and CDR2 is SYDVKM. This CDR3 region has 14 residues. The CDR3 DNA is TGTGCCAGCAGTATGACAGGGGGCGCCGAGACCCAGTACTTC. Amino acid sequence: CASSMTGGAETQYF. The full variable domain, with the rest looked up from reference TRBV28 and TRBJ2-5, is DVKVTQSSRYLVKRTGEKVFLECVQDMDHENMFWYRQDPGLGLRLIYFSYDVKMKEKGDIPEGYSVSREKKERFSLILESASTNQTSMYLCASSMTGGAETQYFGPGTRLLVL.

This sequence joins TRBV28 and TRBJ1-3; D is possibly TRBD1 (5 bases). Trimming cost V 3 bases and J 0 bases, with 21 bases left between them. This CDR3 has 19 amino acids. Germline loops: CDR1 MDHEN, CDR2 SYDVKM. CDR3 sequence: CASSFGVFGTVNSGNTIYF. In nucleotides, the CDR3 is TGTGCCAGCAGTTTTGGAGTCTTCGGGACGGTGAACTCTGGAAACACCATATATTTT.

V gene TRBV11-2 combines with J gene TRBJ2-7, with TRBD2 matching 7 bases. The V gene end was trimmed by 2 bases and the J gene end by 0 bases; junction bases not matched to a gene: 10. The CDR3 is 17 residues long. Per germline, CDR1 SGHAT and CDR2 FQNNGV. CDR3 sequence: CASSLPLASRSSYEQYF. The DNA of the CDR3 is TGTGCCAGCAGCTTACCACTAGCGAGCAGAAGCTCCTACGAGCAGTACTTC.

This clone is a singleton in its sample. The chain uses TRBV6-6 and TRBJ2-6, with no clear D. V shed 5 bases and J shed 0 bases, with 8 bases lying between them. Per the germline V gene, CDR1 is MNHNY and CDR2 is SVGAGI (reference sequence). This CDR3 has 15 residues. CDR3 residues: CASSHPTSGANVLTF. The CDR3 nucleotides are TGTGCCAGCAGTCACCCAACCTCTGGGGCCAACGTCCTGACTTTC.

The chain combines TRBV7-9 with TRBJ2-7; no reliable D call. This CDR3 has 13 amino acids. Germline CDR1 is SEHNR and CDR2 is FQNEAQ (reference sequence). Trimming took off 2 bases at V and 0 bases at J, with 5 bases between the two ends. The CDR3 protein is CASSLTTSYEQYF. CDR3 nucleotide sequence: TGTGCCAGCAGCTTAACTACCTCCTACGAGCAGTACTTC.

The V gene is TRBV7-2, the J gene TRBJ2-3, with TRBD2 as a possible D gene (5 bases). CDR3 length: 14 residues. The ends were cut back, 5 bases at V and 6 bases at J, with 15 bases in the middle. Germline V gene sequence: CDR1 SGHTA, CDR2 FQGNSA. The DNA of the CDR3 is TGTGCCAGCAGCCCCGGAGGTATACGGGATACGCAGTATTTT. Translated: CASSPGGIRDTQYF.

J is TRBJ2-3 and V is TRBV4-2; TRBD2 agrees at 15 bases. Looked up from germline, CDR1 is LGHNA and CDR2 is YNFKEQ. The trim removed 1 base at V and 7 bases at J, leaving 3 bases unmatched. The CDR3 is made up of 16 amino acids. Written as DNA, the CDR3 is TGTGCCAGCAGCCAAGGGACTAGCGGGGGGGAGAATACGCAGTATTTT. It translates to CASSQGTSGGENTQYF.

The chain has TRBV28 and TRBJ2-3; 8 bases align to TRBD2. V lost 1 base to trimming and J lost 6 bases; unmatched junction nucleotides: 9. CDR1 and CDR2 from the germline V gene are MDHEN and SYDVKM. This CDR3 comprises 16 residues. In nucleotides, the CDR3 is TGTGCCAGCAGTTTATACAGCGGGAGTCATCAGGATACGCAGTATTTT. This sequence encodes CASSLYSGSHQDTQYF.

The chain couples TRBV7-9 to TRBJ2-1, with TRBD2 matching over 14 bases. Germline V gene sequence: CDR1 SEHNR, CDR2 FQNEAQ (reference sequence). This CDR3 is built from 17 residues. The J segment lost 8 bases and the V segment lost 5 bases, leaving 11 bases of the junction unmatched. CDR3 in amino acids: CASSIGLAGGGSHEQFF. CDR3 bases: TGTGCCAGCAGCATAGGACTAGCGGGAGGCGGTAGCCATGAGCAGTTCTTC.

This clone was counted between two and nine times. The CDR3 sequence: CASSQGEWDSQETQYF. The CDR3 nucleotides are TGCGCCAGCAGCCAAGGCGAATGGGACTCCCAAGAGACCCAGTACTTC. The chain recombines TRBV4-1 with TRBJ2-5; tentatively, D is TRBD2 (6 bases). Germline V gene sequence: CDR1 MGHRA, CDR2 YSYEKL. The CDR3 consists of 16 residues. Trimming pared 1 base from V and 1 base from J, leaving 13 bases between.

The DNA for the CDR3 is TGTGCCAGCAGTTTATACGGTATGGGACTAGCGGGGGAATCTGGGGCCAACGTCCTGACTTTC. This gives the protein CASSLYGMGLAGESGANVLTF. V gene TRBV27 combines with J gene TRBJ2-6; TRBD2 agrees at 14 bases. V trimming: 1 base; J trimming: 1 base; junction bases outside the gene matches: 9. Germline CDR1 is MNHEY and CDR2 is SMNVEV (reference sequence). The CDR3 contains 21 residues.

The chain joins TRBV4-2 to TRBJ2-4; possibly TRBD2 for D (5 bases). Germline CDR1 is LGHNA and CDR2 is YNFKEQ. Trimming took off 2 bases at V and 6 bases at J, with 23 bases between the two ends. The CDR3 extends over 18 amino acids. CDR3 protein: CASSQTPGLVERGNIQYF. The CDR3 nucleotides read TGTGCCAGCAGCCAAACCCCGGGATTAGTGGAGCGCGGAAACATTCAGTACTTC.

V gene TRBV5-1 combines with J gene TRBJ2-5; D tentatively reads TRBD1 or TRBD2 (5 bases each). The J call is uncertain, as TRBJ2-7 better fits the DNA end. CDR1 and CDR2 from the germline V gene are SGHRS and YFSETQ. CDR3 length equals 16 residues. CDR3 residues: CASSLLLRDHSYEQYF. In DNA, the CDR3 is TGCGCCAGCAGCTTGTTGCTCAGGGACCACTCCTACGAGCAGTACTTC.

The CDR3 reads CAWSLQGRDNSPLHF. CDR3 DNA sequence: TGTGCCTGGAGCCTACAGGGTCGGGATAATTCACCCCTCCACTTT. This chain uses TRBV30 with TRBJ1-6; D perhaps matches TRBD1 (6 bases). CDR1 is GTSNPN, CDR2 SVGIG, per germline (reference sequence). V lost 3 bases and J 5 bases, leaving 14 bases between the germline ends. The CDR3 contains 15 residues.

The chain links TRBV6-1 to TRBJ1-1; TRBD1 might be the D (5 bases). The germline CDR1 and CDR2 sequences are MNHNS and SASEGT. Trimming removed 8 bases at V and 3 bases at J, with 13 bases between. This CDR3 contains 13 residues. The DNA for the CDR3 is TGTGCCAGCCCGATTCAAGGGGACACTGAAGCTTTCTTT. Protein sequence: CASPIQGDTEAFF.

This clone occurred a few times. V gene TRBV30 combines with J gene TRBJ1-2; D is unclear. The CDR3 runs 11 residues. V lost 5 bases and J 5 bases, leaving 9 bases between the germline ends. The germline gives CDR1 GTSNPN, CDR2 SVGIG (reference sequence). The CDR3 DNA is TGTGCCTGGGGTGCCCAGTATGGCTACACCTTC. It translates to CAWGAQYGYTF. The variable domain in full, completed from reference TRBV30 and TRBJ1-2, reads SQTIHQWPATLVQPVGSPLSLECTVEGTSNPNLYWYRQAAGRGLQLLFYSVGIGQISSEVPQNLSASRPQDRQFILSSKKLLLSDSGFYLCAWGAQYGYTFGSGTRLTVV.

The V gene is TRBV28, the J gene TRBJ2-5; 10 bases map to TRBD2. The CDR3 runs to 15 residues. Germline CDR1 is MDHEN and CDR2 is SYDVKM. After removal of 2 bases from V and 5 bases from J, the junction contained 5 bases not matched to a gene. The CDR3 nucleotides read TGTGCCAGCAGTTTAGCTAGCGGGAGTTCCGAGACCCAGTACTTC. Amino acid sequence: CASSLASGSSETQYF.